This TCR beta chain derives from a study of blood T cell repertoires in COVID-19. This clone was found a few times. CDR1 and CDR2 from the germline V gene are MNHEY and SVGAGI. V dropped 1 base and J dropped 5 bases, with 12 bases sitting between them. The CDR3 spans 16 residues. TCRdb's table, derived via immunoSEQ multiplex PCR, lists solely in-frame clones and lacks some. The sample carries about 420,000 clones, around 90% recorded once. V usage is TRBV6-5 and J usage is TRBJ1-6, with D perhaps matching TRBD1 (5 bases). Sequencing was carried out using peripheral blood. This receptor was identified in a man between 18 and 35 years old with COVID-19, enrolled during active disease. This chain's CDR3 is CASSYWLQGHNSPLHF. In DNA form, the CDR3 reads TGTGCCAGCAGTTACTGGTTGCAGGGCCATAATTCACCCCTCCACTTT.